This is a list of T cell receptor beta chains from one sample in a study of CD8 T cells in ankylosing spondylitis. TCRdb reprocessed the 5' RACE reads with MiXCR, giving one entry per CDR3 protein. The data show roughly 300,000 distinct CDR3 sequences, around 8% seen once. Sequenced sample: blood, either unsorted or a sorted T cell fraction (not recorded which). Receptors originate from a male donor with ankylosing spondylitis. The CDR3 runs from the conserved cysteine through the conserved F or W. The D gene is left open where the match is weak.

len: 12; j_gene: TRBJ1-2; d_gene: NA; v_gene: TRBV12-3/TRBV12-4; CDR3aa: CASSGFSYGYTF
len: 13; j_gene: TRBJ2-5; d_gene: NA; v_gene: TRBV20-1; CDR3aa: CSATGDTQETQYF
len: 12; j_gene: TRBJ2-5; d_gene: NA; v_gene: TRBV11-1; CDR3aa: CASSAHQETQYF
len: 11; j_gene: TRBJ2-5; d_gene: NA; v_gene: TRBV6-2/TRBV6-3; CDR3aa: CASTSRETQYF
len: 11; j_gene: TRBJ1-2; d_gene: NA; v_gene: TRBV20-1; CDR3aa: CSASEDYGYTF
len: 11; j_gene: TRBJ1-1; d_gene: NA; v_gene: TRBV29-1; CDR3aa: CSAERGTEAFF
len: 14; j_gene: TRBJ2-2; d_gene: NA; v_gene: TRBV3-1; CDR3aa: CASSHVREAGELFF
len: 16; j_gene: TRBJ2-3; d_gene: TRBD2; v_gene: TRBV29-1; CDR3aa: CSVGTSGASSTDTQYF
len: 14; j_gene: TRBJ2-3; d_gene: TRBD2; v_gene: TRBV20-1; CDR3aa: CSARSAGGGVTQYF
len: 17; j_gene: TRBJ2-7; d_gene: NA; v_gene: TRBV4-2; CDR3aa: CASSQDPPPGSTREQYF
len: 13; j_gene: TRBJ2-7; d_gene: NA; v_gene: TRBV12-3/TRBV12-4; CDR3aa: CASSETEAYEQYF
len: 16; j_gene: TRBJ2-7; d_gene: NA; v_gene: TRBV18; CDR3aa: CASSPVTPGGGGEQYF
len: 14; j_gene: TRBJ2-7; d_gene: NA; v_gene: TRBV12-3/TRBV12-4; CDR3aa: CASSSGTRPYEQYF
len: 16; j_gene: TRBJ1-5; d_gene: TRBD1; v_gene: TRBV27; CDR3aa: CASSLQSGQGDQPQHF
len: 15; j_gene: TRBJ1-1; d_gene: TRBD1; v_gene: TRBV12-3/TRBV12-4; CDR3aa: CASSLLGQGYTEAFF
len: 13; j_gene: TRBJ2-2; d_gene: NA; v_gene: TRBV6-2/TRBV6-3; CDR3aa: CASLVPNTGELFF
len: 14; j_gene: TRBJ2-1; d_gene: NA; v_gene: TRBV6-1; CDR3aa: CASIQRGGYNEQFF
len: 12; j_gene: TRBJ1-2; d_gene: NA; v_gene: TRBV25-1; CDR3aa: CASSVTDYGYTF